This T cell receptor beta chain was sequenced in a study of blood T cell repertoires in COVID-19. Study overall: Acute-phase and convalescent COVID-19 samples originated in the United States, Italy and Spain.

The CDR3 has 13 residues. Germline V gene lookup returns CDR1 SGHTA and CDR2 FQGNSA. V lost 5 bases and J lost 1, with 9 bases in between. Here immunoSEQ multiplex PCR was the method, and the copy in TCRdb shows in-frame clones only, minus some. The sample contains hundreds of thousands of clones, about nine tenths of which appear only once. Sample: peripheral blood. The TCR originated in a woman in her twenties or thirties with active or convalescent COVID-19. The chain recombines TRBV7-2 with TRBJ2-7, with a possible D match to TRBD2 (5 bases). CDR3 bases: TGTGCCAGCAGCGAGGGAATATCCTACGAGCAGTACTTC. Translated, it gives CASSEGISYEQYF.